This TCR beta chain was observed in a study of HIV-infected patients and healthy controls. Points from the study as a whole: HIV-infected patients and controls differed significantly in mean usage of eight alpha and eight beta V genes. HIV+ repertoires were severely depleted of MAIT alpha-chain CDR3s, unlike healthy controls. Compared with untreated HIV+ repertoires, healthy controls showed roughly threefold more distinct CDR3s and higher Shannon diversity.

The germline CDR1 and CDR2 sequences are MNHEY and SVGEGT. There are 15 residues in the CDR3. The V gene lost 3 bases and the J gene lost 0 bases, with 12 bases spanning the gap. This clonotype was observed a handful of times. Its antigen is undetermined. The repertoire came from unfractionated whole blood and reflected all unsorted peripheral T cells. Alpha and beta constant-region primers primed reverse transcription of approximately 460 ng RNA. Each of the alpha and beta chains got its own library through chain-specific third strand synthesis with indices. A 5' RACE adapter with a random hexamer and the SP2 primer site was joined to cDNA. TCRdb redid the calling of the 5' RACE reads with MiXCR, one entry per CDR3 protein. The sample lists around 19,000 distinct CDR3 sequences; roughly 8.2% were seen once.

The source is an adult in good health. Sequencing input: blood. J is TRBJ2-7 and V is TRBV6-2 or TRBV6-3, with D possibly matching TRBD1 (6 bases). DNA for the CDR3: TGTGCCAGCAGTTATCCACCGGGACACTCCTACGAGCAGTACTTC. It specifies CASSYPPGHSYEQYF.